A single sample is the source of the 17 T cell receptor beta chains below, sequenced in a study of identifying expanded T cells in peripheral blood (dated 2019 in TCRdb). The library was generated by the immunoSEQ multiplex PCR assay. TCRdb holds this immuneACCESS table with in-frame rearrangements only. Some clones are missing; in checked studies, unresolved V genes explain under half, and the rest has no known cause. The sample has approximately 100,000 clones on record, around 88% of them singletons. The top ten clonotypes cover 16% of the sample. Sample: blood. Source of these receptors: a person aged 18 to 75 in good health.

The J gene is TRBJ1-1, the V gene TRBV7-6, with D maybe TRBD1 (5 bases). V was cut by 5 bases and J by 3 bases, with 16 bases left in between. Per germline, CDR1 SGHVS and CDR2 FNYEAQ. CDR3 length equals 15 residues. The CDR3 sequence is CASSRGTEKYTEAFF. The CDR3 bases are TGTGCCAGCAGCCGAGGGACGGAAAAATACACTGAAGCTTTCTTT. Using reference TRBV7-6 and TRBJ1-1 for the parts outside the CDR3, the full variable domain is GAGVSQSPRYKVTKRGQDVALRCDPISGHVSLYWYRQALGQGPEFLTYFNYEAQQDKSGLPNDRFSAERPEGSISTLTIQRTEQRDSAMYRCASSRGTEKYTEAFFGQGTRLTVV.

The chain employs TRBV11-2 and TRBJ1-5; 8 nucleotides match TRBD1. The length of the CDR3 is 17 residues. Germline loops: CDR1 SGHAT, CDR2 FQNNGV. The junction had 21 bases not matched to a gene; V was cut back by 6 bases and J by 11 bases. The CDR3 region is CASSEEASAGGRLAQHF. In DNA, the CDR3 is TGTGCCAGCAGTGAAGAAGCGAGTGCAGGGGGCCGGTTGGCCCAGCATTTT.

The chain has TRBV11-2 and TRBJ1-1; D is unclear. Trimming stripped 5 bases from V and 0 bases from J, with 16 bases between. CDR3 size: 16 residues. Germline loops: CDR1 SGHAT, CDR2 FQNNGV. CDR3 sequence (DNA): TGTGCCAGCAGCCCTAGTGGGTCCGGGTTGAACACTGAAGCTTTCTTT. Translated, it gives CASSPSGSGLNTEAFF.

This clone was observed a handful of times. The chain's CDR3 is CASSQEQGSSGNTIYF. DNA of the CDR3: TGTGCCAGCAGCCAGGAACAGGGAAGCTCTGGAAACACCATATATTTT. The rearrangement links TRBV4-2 to TRBJ1-3, with a tentative D call TRBD1 (6 bases). The germline gives CDR1 LGHNA, CDR2 YNFKEQ. This CDR3 contains 16 residues. Between the trimmed V and J ends, which lost 3 bases and 0 bases, there was a span of 12 bases.

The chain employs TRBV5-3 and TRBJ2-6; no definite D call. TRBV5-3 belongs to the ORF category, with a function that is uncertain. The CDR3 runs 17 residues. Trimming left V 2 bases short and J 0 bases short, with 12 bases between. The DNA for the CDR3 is TGTGCCAGAAGCTTTTACGGTTCATTCTCTGGGGCCAACGTCCTGACTTTC. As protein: CARSFYGSFSGANVLTF.

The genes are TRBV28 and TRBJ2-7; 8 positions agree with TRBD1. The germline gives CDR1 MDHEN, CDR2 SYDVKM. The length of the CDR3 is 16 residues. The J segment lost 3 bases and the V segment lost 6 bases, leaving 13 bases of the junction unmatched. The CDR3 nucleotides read TGTGCCAGCAGGACAGGGGCAAATCCCCTCCTCTACGAGCAGTACTTC. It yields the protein CASRTGANPLLYEQYF.

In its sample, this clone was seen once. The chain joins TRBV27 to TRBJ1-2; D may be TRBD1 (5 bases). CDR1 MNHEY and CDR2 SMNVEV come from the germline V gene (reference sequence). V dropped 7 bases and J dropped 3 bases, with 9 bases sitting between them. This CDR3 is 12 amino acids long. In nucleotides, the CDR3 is TGTGCCAGCAAACAGGCGGACTATGGCTACACCTTC. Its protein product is CASKQADYGYTF.

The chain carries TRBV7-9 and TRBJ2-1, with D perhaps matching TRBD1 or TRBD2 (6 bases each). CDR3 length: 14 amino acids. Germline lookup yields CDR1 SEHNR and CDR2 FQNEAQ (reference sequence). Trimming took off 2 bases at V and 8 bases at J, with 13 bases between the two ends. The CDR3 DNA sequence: TGTGCCAGCAGCTTATTTGGGGGGCCGTATGAGCAGTTCTTC. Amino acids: CASSLFGGPYEQFF.

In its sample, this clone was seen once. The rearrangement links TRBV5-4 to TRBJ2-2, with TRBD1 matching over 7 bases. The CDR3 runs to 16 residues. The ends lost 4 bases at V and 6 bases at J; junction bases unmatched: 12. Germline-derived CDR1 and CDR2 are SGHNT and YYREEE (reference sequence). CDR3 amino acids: CASSTSTGTISGELFF. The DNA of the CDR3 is TGTGCCAGCAGCACCTCGACAGGGACCATATCCGGGGAGCTGTTTTTT. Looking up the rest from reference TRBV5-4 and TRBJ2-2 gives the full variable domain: ETGVTQSPTHLIKTRGQQVTLRCSSQSGHNTVSWYQQALGQGPQFIFQYYREEENGRGNFPPRFSGLQFPNYSSELNVNALELDDSALYLCASSTSTGTISGELFFGEGSRLTVL.

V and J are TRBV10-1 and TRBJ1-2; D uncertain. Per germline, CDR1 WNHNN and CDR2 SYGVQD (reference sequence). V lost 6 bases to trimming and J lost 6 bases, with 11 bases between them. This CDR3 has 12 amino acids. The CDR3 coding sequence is TGCGCCAGCAGAAAAGACGCTCATGGCTACACCTTC. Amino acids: CASRKDAHGYTF.

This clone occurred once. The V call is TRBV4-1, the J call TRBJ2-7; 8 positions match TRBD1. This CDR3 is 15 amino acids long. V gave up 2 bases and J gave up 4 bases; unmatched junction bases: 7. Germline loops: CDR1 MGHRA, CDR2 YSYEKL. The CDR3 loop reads CASSQTWTGHYEQYF. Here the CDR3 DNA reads TGCGCCAGCAGCCAAACTTGGACAGGGCATTACGAGCAGTACTTC.

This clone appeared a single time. The CDR3 DNA reads as TGTGCCAGCAGCCACCCGGTGCCGGTGCTGACCCCTAACTATGGCTACACCTTC. It specifies CASSHPVPVLTPNYGYTF. The J gene is TRBJ1-2, the V gene TRBV9, with D hard to call. The CDR3 totals 18 residues. Germline lookup yields CDR1 SGDLS and CDR2 YYNGEE. Trimming took off 4 bases at V and 0 bases at J, with 22 bases between the two ends.

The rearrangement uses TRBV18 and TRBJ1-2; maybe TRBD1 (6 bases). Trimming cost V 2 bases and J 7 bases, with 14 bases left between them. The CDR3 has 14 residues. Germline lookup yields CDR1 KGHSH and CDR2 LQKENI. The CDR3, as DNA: TGTGCCAGCTCACCAGGGCAGGGGAAGCTTGGCTACACCTTC. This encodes CASSPGQGKLGYTF.

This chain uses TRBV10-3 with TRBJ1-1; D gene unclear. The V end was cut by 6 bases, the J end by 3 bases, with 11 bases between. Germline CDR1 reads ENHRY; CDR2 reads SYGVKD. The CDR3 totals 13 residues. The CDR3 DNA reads TGTGCCATCAGAATGACGGAGTACACTGAAGCTTTCTTT. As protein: CAIRMTEYTEAFF.

The CDR3 spells CASSSRAQGTDTQYF. CDR3 coding DNA: TGTGCCAGCAGCTCCCGGGCGCAAGGCACAGATACGCAGTATTTT. The V call is TRBV7-9, the J call TRBJ2-3, with D uncertain. CDR3 length: 15 residues. Per germline, CDR1 SEHNR and CDR2 FQNEAQ (reference sequence). The V gene lost 4 bases and the J gene lost 1 base, with 12 bases spanning the gap.

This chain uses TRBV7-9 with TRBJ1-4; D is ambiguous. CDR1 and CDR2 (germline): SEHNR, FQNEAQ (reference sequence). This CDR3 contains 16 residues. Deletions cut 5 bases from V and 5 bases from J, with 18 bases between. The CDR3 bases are TGTGCCAGCAGCCACTTCGAGGGCAGAACGAATGAAAAACTGTTTTTT. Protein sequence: CASSHFEGRTNEKLFF.

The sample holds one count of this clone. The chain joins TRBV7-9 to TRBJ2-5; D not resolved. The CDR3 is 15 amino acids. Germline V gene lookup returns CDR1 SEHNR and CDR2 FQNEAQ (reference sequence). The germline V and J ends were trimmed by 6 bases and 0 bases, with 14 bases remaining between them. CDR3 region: CASSPQGGDQETQYF. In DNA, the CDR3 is TGTGCCAGCAGTCCGCAAGGTGGAGACCAAGAGACCCAGTACTTC.